A single sample gave rise to the 25 T cell receptor beta chains below, sequenced in a study of sequential checkpoint blockade in melanoma (dated by TCRdb to between 2018 and 2021). The label giving this sample's treatment or condition can be read as: randomized to nivolumab then ipilimumab (arm A) or the reverse (arm B). Libraries were built with the immunoSEQ multiplex PCR assay. The table comes from immuneACCESS by way of TCRdb, which keeps in-frame sequences with V and J called. Part of the clones is missing from these tables; in studies checked, under half for an unresolved V gene and the rest for unknown reasons. Within this sample are roughly 11,000 clones, with roughly 80% of them counted one time only. The ten largest make up 51% of the sample. Source: CD8+ T cells sorted from blood (inferred from file names), taken from a patient given nivolumab and ipilimumab in sequence. Receptor source: a human donor with melanoma.

This clone has just a few counts. The chain combines TRBV6-6 with TRBJ1-5; D is unclear. The V gene lost 0 bases and the J gene lost 5 bases, with 8 bases spanning the gap. CDR3 length equals 14 residues. Germline CDR1 is MNHNY and CDR2 is SVGAGI (reference sequence). The CDR3 DNA is TGTGCCAGCAGTTACTCGAGCGGAGATCAGCCCCAGCATTTT. Translation gives CASSYSSGDQPQHF.

On this clone: Other DNA sequences within the sample encode an identical CDR3. The V gene is TRBV5-6, the J gene TRBJ2-7; 9 bases align to TRBD1. CDR3 length: 14 amino acids. The V gene's germline CDR1 is SGHDT and CDR2 YYEEEE. V dropped 2 bases and J dropped 2; count of bases not matched to a gene: 2. The CDR3 spells CASSFGTGTYEQYF. The CDR3 DNA sequence: TGTGCCAGCAGCTTTGGGACAGGGACCTACGAGCAGTACTTC.

The chain couples TRBV4-3 to TRBJ2-1; TRBD1 is a possible D gene (7 bases). Germline values: CDR1 LGHNA, CDR2 YSLEER. This CDR3 comprises 16 residues. V gave up 4 bases and J gave up 4 bases, with 17 bases separating them. In DNA, the CDR3 is TGCGCCAGCAGCCCTGAAACAGGGGAGGCGTACAATGAGCAGTTCTTC. It encodes CASSPETGEAYNEQFF.

This chain uses TRBV27 with TRBJ2-7; the match to TRBD2 covers 15 bases. The CDR3 runs 16 residues. V trimming: 5 bases; J trimming: 2 bases; junction bases outside the gene matches: 4. Germline CDR1 is MNHEY and CDR2 is SMNVEV (reference sequence). The CDR3: CASSPGTSGGTYEQYF. The CDR3 DNA reads TGTGCCAGCAGTCCCGGGACTAGCGGGGGGACCTACGAGCAGTACTTC.

The sample holds one count of this clone. The chain recombines TRBV4-2 with TRBJ1-2; no reliable D call. Per germline, CDR1 LGHNA and CDR2 YNFKEQ. V shed 2 bases and J shed 1 base, with 11 bases lying between them. The CDR3 contains 15 residues. CDR3 coding DNA: TGTGCCAGCAGCCAACCCCTGGGGAGTAACTATGGCTACACCTTC. Its translation is CASSQPLGSNYGYTF.

The count of this clone is one. The chain joins TRBV7-2 to TRBJ2-7; 7 bases are a match to TRBD1. The length of the CDR3 is 18 residues. Looked up from germline, CDR1 is SGHTA and CDR2 is FQGNSA. V was pared by 4 bases and J by 3 bases, with 18 bases of the junction left unmatched. CDR3 nucleotides: TGTGCCAGCAGCTCCGGGATCTATTTGACAGGGACGAACTACGAGCAGTACTTC. This gives the protein CASSSGIYLTGTNYEQYF.

The chain links TRBV7-8 to TRBJ1-6, with D maybe TRBD1 (5 bases). Germline values: CDR1 SGHVS, CDR2 FQNEAQ. Trimming took off 0 bases at V and 7 bases at J, with 10 bases between the two ends. This CDR3 contains 15 residues. The DNA for the CDR3 is TGTGCCAGCAGCTTAGCGGGGCCCTGGAATTCACCCCTCCACTTT. The encoded protein is CASSLAGPWNSPLHF.

The chain links TRBV28 to TRBJ2-1, with TRBD1 matching over 11 bases. Germline V lookup: CDR1 MDHEN, CDR2 SYDVKM. CDR3 length: 16 residues. V lost 4 bases, J lost 8 bases, and 10 bases stayed unmatched. The CDR3 sequence: CASSSPGQGVTDEQFF. CDR3 coding DNA: TGTGCCAGCAGTTCCCCGGGACAGGGGGTTACGGATGAGCAGTTCTTC. The full variable domain, with the rest looked up from reference TRBV28 and TRBJ2-1, is DVKVTQSSRYLVKRTGEKVFLECVQDMDHENMFWYRQDPGLGLRLIYFSYDVKMKEKGDIPEGYSVSREKKERFSLILESASTNQTSMYLCASSSPGQGVTDEQFFGPGTRLTVL.

This chain links TRBV10-3 with TRBJ1-5, with unresolved D. Germline V lookup: CDR1 ENHRY, CDR2 SYGVKD. The CDR3 runs 16 residues. V was shortened by 2 bases and J by 1 base, with 12 bases between the two germline ends. CDR3 DNA: TGTGCCATCAGTGAGGCGGGTCCCCGAAGCAATCAGCCCCAGCATTTT. Amino acid sequence: CAISEAGPRSNQPQHF.

V is TRBV7-2 and J is TRBJ2-5, with D unclear. The DNA matches TRBJ2-7 better at its end, which makes the J call doubtful. CDR3 length equals 13 residues. The germline V gene encodes CDR1 SGHTA and CDR2 FQGNSA. The DNA of the CDR3 is TGTGCCAGCAGCTTCGACTTACTATACGAGCAGTACTTC. It is translated as CASSFDLLYEQYF.

This clone was found a few times. The CDR3 sequence is CASSTTTGTGGQAEAFF. The CDR3 DNA reads TGTGCCAGCAGTACGACAACCGGGACAGGGGGCCAGGCTGAAGCTTTCTTT. This rearrangement joins TRBV28 to TRBJ1-1; 12 bases map to TRBD1. This CDR3 comprises 17 residues. Germline lookup yields CDR1 MDHEN and CDR2 SYDVKM. After removal of 5 bases from V and 6 bases from J, the junction contained 13 bases not matched to a gene.

V usage is TRBV27 and J usage is TRBJ1-2; 12 bases map to TRBD1. The CDR3 has 17 residues. Germline V gene sequence: CDR1 MNHEY, CDR2 SMNVEV (reference sequence). The junction had 6 bases not matched to a gene; V was cut back by 0 bases and J by 4 bases. CDR3 DNA sequence: TGTGCCAGCAGTTTATCATCCGGGACAGGGGGCCTCTATGGCTACACCTTC. This sequence encodes CASSLSSGTGGLYGYTF.

The chain combines TRBV30 with TRBJ1-1; D gene ambiguous. V was trimmed by 0 bases and J by 1 base, leaving 6 bases between them. Germline V CDR1 and CDR2: GTSNPN, SVGIG (reference sequence). This CDR3 spans 13 amino acids. CDR3 loop: CAWSVESNTEAFF. The CDR3 DNA reads as TGTGCCTGGAGTGTAGAGTCGAACACTGAAGCTTTCTTT.

V and J are TRBV5-4 and TRBJ1-2, with D unclear. Deletions cut 0 bases from V and 4 bases from J, with 16 bases between. The CDR3 spans 16 residues. Germline V gene data show CDR1 as SGHNT and CDR2 as YYREEE (reference sequence). CDR3 bases: TGTGCCAGCAGCTTGGGTACGGAGGCCCAATTCTATGGCTACACCTTC. Encoded protein: CASSLGTEAQFYGYTF.

The CDR3 is CASSLDRQLEAFF. The CDR3 coding sequence is TGTGCCAGCAGCTTAGACCGACAGCTTGAAGCTTTCTTT. The chain uses TRBV11-2 and TRBJ1-1; TRBD1 might be the D (5 bases). The germline V gene has CDR1 SGHAT and CDR2 FQNNGV. This CDR3 region has 13 residues. Between the trimmed V and J ends, which lost 0 bases and 7 bases, there was a span of 9 bases.

This clone has more than one count but fewer than ten. This chain connects TRBV7-9 to TRBJ2-7; 7 bases line up with TRBD1. CDR3 length: 12 amino acids. The J segment lost 7 bases and the V segment lost 5 bases, leaving 5 bases of the junction unmatched. Germline V gives CDR1 SEHNR, CDR2 FQNEAQ (reference sequence). CDR3 sequence reads: CASSIDREEQYF. The CDR3 bases are TGTGCCAGCAGCATCGACAGGGAAGAGCAGTACTTC.

This chain joins TRBV9 and TRBJ2-3; D gene ambiguous. V was clipped by 0 bases and J by 2 bases, with 10 bases between them. The CDR3 runs 15 residues. Germline loops: CDR1 SGDLS, CDR2 YYNGEE. The CDR3 protein is CASSVGPGNTDTQYF. The CDR3 nucleotides read TGTGCCAGCAGCGTAGGTCCAGGAAACACAGATACGCAGTATTTT.

The rearrangement joins TRBV7-9 to TRBJ1-1; 7 nucleotides align to TRBD1. The CDR3 runs 15 residues. The germline CDR1 and CDR2 sequences are SEHNR and FQNEAQ (reference sequence). The V segment lost 1 base and the J segment 0 bases; nucleotides outside the gene matches: 2. The CDR3 sequence is CASSLVGTVNTEAFF. The CDR3 DNA sequence: TGTGCCAGCAGCTTAGTTGGGACAGTGAACACTGAAGCTTTCTTT.

CDR3 sequence: CASSLLGSEAFF. The CDR3, as DNA: TGTGCCAGCAGTTTATTGGGCTCTGAAGCTTTCTTT. The V gene is TRBV27, the J gene TRBJ1-1; no clear D gene. The germline V gene encodes CDR1 MNHEY and CDR2 SMNVEV (reference sequence). The V end lost 1 base, the J end lost 6 bases, and 6 bases lay between the germline ends. The CDR3 is 12 residues long.

This clone has just one count. This sequence joins TRBV19 and TRBJ2-7, with D unclear. From germline, CDR1 is LNHDA and CDR2 SQIVND (reference sequence). The CDR3 runs 13 residues. The V end was cut by 1 base, the J end by 3 bases, with 7 bases between. The CDR3 DNA is TGTGCCAGTAGTATAGGGGCAGGCTACGAGCAGTACTTC. This encodes CASSIGAGYEQYF.

The chain links TRBV29-1 to TRBJ1-1; D is uncertain. There are 11 residues in the CDR3. V lost 7 bases and J lost 3, with 9 bases in between. CDR1 and CDR2 from the germline V gene are SQVTM and ANQGSEA. The CDR3 nucleotides are TGCAGCGCTGGGCTTGACACTGAAGCTTTCTTT. Translation gives CSAGLDTEAFF. Based on the CDR3 plus reference TRBV29-1 and TRBJ1-1, the full variable domain is SAVISQKPSRDICQRGTSLTIQCQVDSQVTMMFWYRQQPGQSLTLIATANQGSEATYESGFVIDKFPISRPNLTFSTLTVSNMSPEDSSIYLCSAGLDTEAFFGQGTRLTVV.

V gene TRBV7-9 combines with J gene TRBJ2-3, with D possibly matching TRBD2 (7 bases). CDR1 and CDR2 (germline): SEHNR, FQNEAQ (reference sequence). Trimming cost V 5 bases and J 0 bases, with 12 bases left between them. This CDR3 comprises 15 residues. CDR3 DNA: TGTGCCAGCAGCCTCCGGGGGGCTAGCACAGATACGCAGTATTTT. Residues: CASSLRGASTDTQYF. Looking up the rest from reference TRBV7-9 and TRBJ2-3 gives the full variable domain: DTGVSQNPRHKITKRGQNVTFRCDPISEHNRLYWYRQTLGQGPEFLTYFQNEAQLEKSRLLSDRFSAERPKGSFSTLEIQRTEQGDSAMYLCASSLRGASTDTQYFGPGTRLTVL.

The genes are TRBV6-5 and TRBJ2-1; D gene uncertain. V dropped 6 bases and J dropped 8 bases, with 14 bases sitting between them. Germline-derived CDR1 and CDR2 are MNHEY and SVGAGI. The CDR3 runs 13 residues. Here the CDR3 reads CASSPSELYEQFF. The DNA for the CDR3 is TGTGCCAGCAGCCCCAGCGAACTTTATGAGCAGTTCTTC.

The chain employs TRBV4-1 and TRBJ1-2; D unclear. The germline V gene has CDR1 MGHRA and CDR2 YSYEKL. This CDR3 spans 12 amino acids. The V end was cut by 3 bases, the J end by 9 bases, with 11 bases between. The CDR3 protein is CASSQGGSSYTF. The CDR3, as DNA: TGCGCCAGCAGCCAGGGAGGGTCTAGCTACACCTTC.

J is TRBJ2-7 and V is TRBV14; 7 bases are a match to TRBD1. V lost 4 bases to trimming and J lost 1 base; unmatched junction nucleotides: 10. This CDR3 contains 16 residues. CDR1 is SGHDN, CDR2 FVKESK, per germline. The CDR3 DNA is TGTGCCAGCAGCCCGCTCAGACAGGGAGCATCCTACGAGCAGTACTTC. This translates into CASSPLRQGASYEQYF.